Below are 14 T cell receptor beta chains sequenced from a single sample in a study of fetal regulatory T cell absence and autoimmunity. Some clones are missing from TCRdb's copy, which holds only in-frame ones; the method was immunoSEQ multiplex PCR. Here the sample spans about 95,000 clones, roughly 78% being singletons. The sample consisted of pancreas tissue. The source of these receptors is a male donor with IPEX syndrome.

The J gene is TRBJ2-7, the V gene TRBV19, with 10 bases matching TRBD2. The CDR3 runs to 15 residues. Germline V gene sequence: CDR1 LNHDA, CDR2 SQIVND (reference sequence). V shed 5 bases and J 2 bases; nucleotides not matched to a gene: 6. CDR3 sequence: CASSVLAGPTYEQYF. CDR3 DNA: TGTGCCAGTAGTGTACTAGCGGGGCCAACCTACGAGCAGTACTTC.

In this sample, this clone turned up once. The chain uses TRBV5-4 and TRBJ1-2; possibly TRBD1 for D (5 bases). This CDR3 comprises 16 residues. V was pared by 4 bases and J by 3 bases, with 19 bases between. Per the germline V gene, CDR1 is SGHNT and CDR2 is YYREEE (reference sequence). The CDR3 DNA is TGTGCCAGCAGCCAGGGACCCTTGGGCTGGGACTATGGCTACACCTTC. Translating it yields CASSQGPLGWDYGYTF.

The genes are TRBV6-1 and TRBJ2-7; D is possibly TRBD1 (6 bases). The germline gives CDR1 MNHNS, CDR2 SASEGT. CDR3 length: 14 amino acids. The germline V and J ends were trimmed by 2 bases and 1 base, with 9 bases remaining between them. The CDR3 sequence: CASSEWTASYEQYF. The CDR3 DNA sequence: TGTGCCAGCAGTGAATGGACAGCTTCCTACGAGCAGTACTTC.

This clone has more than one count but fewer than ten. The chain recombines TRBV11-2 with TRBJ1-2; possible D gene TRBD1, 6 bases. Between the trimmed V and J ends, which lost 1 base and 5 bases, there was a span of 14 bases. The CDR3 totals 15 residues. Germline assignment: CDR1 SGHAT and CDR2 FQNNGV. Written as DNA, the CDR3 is TGTGCCAGCAGCTTAGTAGCAGGGGCGGAGTATGGCTACACCTTC. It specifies CASSLVAGAEYGYTF. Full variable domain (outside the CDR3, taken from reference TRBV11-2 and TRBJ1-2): EAGVAQSPRYKIIEKRQSVAFWCNPISGHATLYWYQQILGQGPKLLIQFQNNGVVDDSQLPKDRFSAERLKGVDSTLKIQPAKLEDSAVYLCASSLVAGAEYGYTFGSGTRLTVV.

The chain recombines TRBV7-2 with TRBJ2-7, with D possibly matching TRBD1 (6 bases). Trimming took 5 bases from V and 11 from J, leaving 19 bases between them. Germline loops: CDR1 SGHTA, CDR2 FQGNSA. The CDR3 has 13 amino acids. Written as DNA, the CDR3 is TGTGCCAGCAGCCCACACAGGGCCCTCATGGAGTACTTC. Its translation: CASSPHRALMEYF.

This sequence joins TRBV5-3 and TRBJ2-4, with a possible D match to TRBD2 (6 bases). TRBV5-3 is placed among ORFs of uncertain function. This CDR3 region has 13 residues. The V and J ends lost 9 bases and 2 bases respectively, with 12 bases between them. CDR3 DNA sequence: TGTGCCACTACGGGGGAAACCAAAAACATTCAGTACTTC. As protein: CATTGETKNIQYF.

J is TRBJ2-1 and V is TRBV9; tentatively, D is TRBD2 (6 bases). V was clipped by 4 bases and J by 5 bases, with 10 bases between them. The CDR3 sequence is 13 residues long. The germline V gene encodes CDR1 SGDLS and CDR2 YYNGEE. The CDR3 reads CASSRDSNNEQFF. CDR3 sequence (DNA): TGTGCCAGCAGCCGGGACTCAAACAATGAGCAGTTCTTC.

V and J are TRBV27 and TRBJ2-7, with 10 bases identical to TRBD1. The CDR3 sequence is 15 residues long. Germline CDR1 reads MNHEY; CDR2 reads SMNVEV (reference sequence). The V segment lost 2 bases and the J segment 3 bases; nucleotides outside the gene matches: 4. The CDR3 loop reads CASSLRDRGRYEQYF. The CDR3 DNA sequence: TGTGCCAGCAGTTTAAGGGACAGGGGTCGCTACGAGCAGTACTTC.

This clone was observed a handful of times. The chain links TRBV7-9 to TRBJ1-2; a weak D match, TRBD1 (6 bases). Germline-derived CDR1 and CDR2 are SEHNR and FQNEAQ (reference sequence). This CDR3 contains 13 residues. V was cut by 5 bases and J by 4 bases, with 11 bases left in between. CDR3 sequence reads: CASSGQLVYGYTF. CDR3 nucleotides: TGTGCCAGCAGCGGACAGTTAGTCTATGGCTACACCTTC.

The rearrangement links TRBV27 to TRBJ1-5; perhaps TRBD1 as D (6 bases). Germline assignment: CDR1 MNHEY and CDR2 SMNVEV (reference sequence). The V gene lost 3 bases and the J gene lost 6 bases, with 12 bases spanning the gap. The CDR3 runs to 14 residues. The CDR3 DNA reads TGTGCCAGCAGTTTGGGGGGACAAGGTCAGCCCCAGCATTTT. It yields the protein CASSLGGQGQPQHF.

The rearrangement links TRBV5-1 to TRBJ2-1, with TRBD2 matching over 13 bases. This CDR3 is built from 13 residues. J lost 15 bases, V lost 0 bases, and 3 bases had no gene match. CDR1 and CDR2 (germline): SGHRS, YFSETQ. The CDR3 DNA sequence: TGCGCCAGCAGCTTGGCACTAGCGGGGGGGCTGTTCTTC. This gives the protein CASSLALAGGLFF.

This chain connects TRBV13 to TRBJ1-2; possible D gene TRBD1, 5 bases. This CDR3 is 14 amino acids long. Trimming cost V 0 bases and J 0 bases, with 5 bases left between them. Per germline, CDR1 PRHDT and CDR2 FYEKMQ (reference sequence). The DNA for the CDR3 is TGTGCCAGCAGCTTAGGGACAGCTAACTATGGCTACACCTTC. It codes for CASSLGTANYGYTF. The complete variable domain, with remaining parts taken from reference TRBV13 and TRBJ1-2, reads AAGVIQSPRHLIKEKRETATLKCYPIPRHDTVYWYQQGPGQDPQFLISFYEKMQSDKGSIPDRFSAQQFSDYHSELNMSSLELGDSALYFCASSLGTANYGYTFGSGTRLTVV.

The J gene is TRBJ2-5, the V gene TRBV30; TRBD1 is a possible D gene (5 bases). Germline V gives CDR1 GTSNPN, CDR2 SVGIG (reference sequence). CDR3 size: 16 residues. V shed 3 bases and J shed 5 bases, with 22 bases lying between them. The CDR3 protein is CAWRAPSRVIWETQYF. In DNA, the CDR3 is TGTGCCTGGAGGGCCCCCTCCAGGGTGATTTGGGAGACCCAGTACTTC.

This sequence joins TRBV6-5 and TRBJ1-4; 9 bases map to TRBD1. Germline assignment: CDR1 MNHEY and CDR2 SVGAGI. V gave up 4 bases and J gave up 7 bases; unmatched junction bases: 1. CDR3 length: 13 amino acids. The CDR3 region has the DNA TGTGCCAGCAGTTCGGGACAGGGTGAAAAACTGTTTTTT. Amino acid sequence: CASSSGQGEKLFF.